This T cell receptor beta chain originates from a study of blood T cell repertoires in COVID-19. Study at large: Sample material is recorded as cDNA or gDNA derived from T cells, B-cell-depleted T cells, or PBMCs.

In the authors' workflow: Amplified reference gene primers provided the basis for estimating nucleated cell counts. TCRdb's table, derived via immunoSEQ multiplex PCR, lists solely in-frame clones and lacks some. V, J and clone size are taken as reported in that table, and D and trimming were inferred from the DNA itself. The sample yields 300,000 to 400,000 clones, just over 85% seen once. Losses at the gene ends were 5 bases for V and 5 bases for J; bases not matched to a gene: 9. From germline, CDR1 is MDHEN and CDR2 SYDVKM. The CDR3 is 15 residues long. The chain employs TRBV28 and TRBJ1-1; 9 bases match TRBD1. The clonotype comes from a middle-aged woman with acute COVID-19. Input material: PBMCs or T cells enriched from blood (not recorded which). This CDR3 reads CASSLTGGVRTEAFF. In DNA form, the CDR3 reads TGTGCCAGCAGTCTCACAGGGGGCGTAAGGACTGAAGCTTTCTTT.